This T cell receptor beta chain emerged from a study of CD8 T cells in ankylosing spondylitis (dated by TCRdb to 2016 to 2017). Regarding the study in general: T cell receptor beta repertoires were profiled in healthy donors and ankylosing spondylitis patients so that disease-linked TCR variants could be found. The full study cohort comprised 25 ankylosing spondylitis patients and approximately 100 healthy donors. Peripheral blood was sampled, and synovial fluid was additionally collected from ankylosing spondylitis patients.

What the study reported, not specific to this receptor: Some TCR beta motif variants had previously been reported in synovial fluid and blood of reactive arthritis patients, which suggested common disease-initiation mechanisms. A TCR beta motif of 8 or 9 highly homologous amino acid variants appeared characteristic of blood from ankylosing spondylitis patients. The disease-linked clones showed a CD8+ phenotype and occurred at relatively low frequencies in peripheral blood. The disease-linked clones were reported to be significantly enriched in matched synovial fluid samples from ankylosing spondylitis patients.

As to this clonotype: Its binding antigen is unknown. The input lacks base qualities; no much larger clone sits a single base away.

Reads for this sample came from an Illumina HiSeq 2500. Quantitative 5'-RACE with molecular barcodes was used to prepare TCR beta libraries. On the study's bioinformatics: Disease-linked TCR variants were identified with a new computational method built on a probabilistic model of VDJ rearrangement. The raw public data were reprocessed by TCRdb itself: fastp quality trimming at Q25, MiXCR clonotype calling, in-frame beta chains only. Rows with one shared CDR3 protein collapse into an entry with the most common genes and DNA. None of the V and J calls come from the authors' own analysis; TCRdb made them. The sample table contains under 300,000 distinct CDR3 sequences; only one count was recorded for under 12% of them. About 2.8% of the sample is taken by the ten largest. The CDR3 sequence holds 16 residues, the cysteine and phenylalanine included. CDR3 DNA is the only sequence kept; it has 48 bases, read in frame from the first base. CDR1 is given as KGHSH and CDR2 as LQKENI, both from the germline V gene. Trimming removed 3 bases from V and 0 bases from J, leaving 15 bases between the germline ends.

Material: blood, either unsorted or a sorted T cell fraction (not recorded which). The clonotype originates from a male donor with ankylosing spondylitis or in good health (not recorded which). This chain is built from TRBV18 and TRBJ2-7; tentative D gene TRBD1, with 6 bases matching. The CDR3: CASSPYTAGASYEQYF. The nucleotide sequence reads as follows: TGTGCCAGCTCACCCTACACGGCAGGGGCCTCCTACGAGCAGTACTTC. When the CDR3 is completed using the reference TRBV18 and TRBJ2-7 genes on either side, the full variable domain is NAGVMQNPRHLVRRRGQEARLRCSPMKGHSHVYWYRQLPEEGLKFMVYLQKENIIDESGMPKERFSAEFPKEGPSILRIQQVVRGDSAAYFCASSPYTAGASYEQYFGPGTRLTVT.